Following are 17 T cell receptor beta chains from one sample sequenced in a study of blood T cell repertoires in COVID-19. Profiled with immunoSEQ multiplex PCR; TCRdb holds only in-frame clones, not every one. Here the sample spans 53,000 or so clones, 86% being singletons. The sample was peripheral blood. The receptors come from a man older than 75 with acute or convalescent COVID-19.

This chain uses TRBV6-5 with TRBJ2-5; TRBD1 matches at 10 bases. V lost 5 bases to trimming and J lost 4 bases; unmatched junction nucleotides: 1. The CDR3 length is 13 residues. Germline lookup yields CDR1 MNHEY and CDR2 SVGAGI. In nucleotides, the CDR3 is TGTGCCAGCAGTCGGGACAGGGGAGAGACCCAGTACTTC. It encodes CASSRDRGETQYF.

This rearrangement joins TRBV29-1 to TRBJ1-2, with no clear D. The CDR3 runs 12 residues. Trimming pared 6 bases from V and 5 bases from J, leaving 13 bases between. CDR1 is SQVTM and CDR2 is ANQGSEA in the germline V gene. The CDR3: CSVRTAAYGYTF. Written as DNA, the CDR3 is TGCAGCGTCCGCACTGCGGCTTATGGCTACACCTTC.

The DNA for the CDR3 is TGTGCCAGCAGTCCCGCTTTTAGTGAAGCTTTCTTT. Protein sequence: CASSPAFSEAFF. The J gene is TRBJ1-1, the V gene TRBV12-3 or TRBV12-4; D is undetermined. CDR3 length: 12 residues. V was pared by 5 bases and J by 7 bases, with 11 bases between.

The chain has TRBV4-1 and TRBJ2-6; D is ambiguous. Looked up from germline, CDR1 is MGHRA and CDR2 is YSYEKL. V lost 4 bases and J lost 0, with 10 bases in between. This CDR3 is built from 16 residues. This CDR3 reads CASSLRVSSGANVLTF. In nucleotides, the CDR3 is TGCGCCAGCAGCCTCCGGGTCAGCTCTGGGGCCAACGTCCTGACTTTC.

This clone came up once. The chain recombines TRBV7-6 with TRBJ1-1; D possibly corresponds to TRBD1 (5 bases). The germline CDR1 and CDR2 sequences are SGHVS and FNYEAQ. The CDR3 has 16 amino acids. V was shortened by 1 base and J by 1 base, with 13 bases between the two germline ends. The CDR3, as DNA: TGTGCCAGCAGCTTAGAGGCGGGACTAAGGAACACTGAAGCTTTCTTT. Its translation: CASSLEAGLRNTEAFF.

The chain carries TRBV10-1 and TRBJ1-1; TRBD1 matches at 7 bases. CDR1 WNHNN and CDR2 SYGVQD come from the germline V gene (reference sequence). Trimming took 5 bases from V and 0 from J; bases not matched to a gene: 3. CDR3 size: 14 residues. CDR3 residues: CASSFDRVNTEAFF. The CDR3 DNA is TGCGCCAGCAGTTTCGACAGGGTGAACACTGAAGCTTTCTTT.

The chain couples TRBV9 to TRBJ2-5, with TRBD2 identical over 15 bases. Germline V gives CDR1 SGDLS, CDR2 YYNGEE. Trimming cost V 8 bases and J 9 bases; bases outside gene matches: 11. This CDR3 has 15 amino acids. This chain's CDR3 is CASKRTSGGAGPQYF. CDR3 nucleotides: TGTGCCAGTAAACGGACTAGCGGGGGGGCCGGTCCCCAGTACTTC.

This clone appeared once. The genes are TRBV7-9 and TRBJ1-5; perhaps TRBD1 as D (6 bases). Germline V CDR1 and CDR2: SEHNR, FQNEAQ (reference sequence). The CDR3 loop spans 15 amino acids. Trimming took 8 bases from V and 2 from J, leaving 16 bases between them. The CDR3 nucleotides read TGTGCCAGCGCTGGGGGGGGCATGGGCAATCAGCCCCAGCATTTT. This codes for CASAGGGMGNQPQHF.

This clone was found a few times. This chain links TRBV14 with TRBJ1-3, with D perhaps matching TRBD1 (6 bases). V was shortened by 0 bases and J by 3 bases, with 12 bases between the two germline ends. The CDR3 has 16 amino acids. Germline loops: CDR1 SGHDN, CDR2 FVKESK. CDR3 protein: CASSQDHRGGGNTIYF. The CDR3 DNA is TGTGCCAGCAGCCAAGACCATCGAGGGGGTGGAAACACCATATATTTT.

This chain uses TRBV7-6 with TRBJ1-1; D possibly corresponds to TRBD1 (6 bases). The CDR3 runs to 16 residues. Trimming cost V 1 base and J 4 bases, with 16 bases left between them. The germline V gene encodes CDR1 SGHVS and CDR2 FNYEAQ. CDR3: CASSLGRGQGFTEAFF. In nucleotides, the CDR3 is TGTGCCAGCAGCTTAGGCCGGGGCCAGGGGTTCACTGAAGCTTTCTTT.

This chain joins TRBV2 and TRBJ2-5, with TRBD2 matching over 7 bases. The CDR3 covers 14 residues. Germline V gene data show CDR1 as SNHLY and CDR2 as FYNNEI. With 8 bases clipped from V and 4 bases from J, the junction kept 10 bases outside the gene matches. This chain's CDR3 is CASGNGGRGETQYF. CDR3 coding DNA: TGTGCCAGCGGGAACGGGGGGAGGGGAGAGACCCAGTACTTC.

This chain uses TRBV7-9 with TRBJ2-7, with D tentatively TRBD1 (6 bases). The germline V and J ends were trimmed by 1 base and 0 bases, with 10 bases remaining between them. This CDR3 spans 15 amino acids. Germline CDR1 is SEHNR and CDR2 is FQNEAQ (reference sequence). This CDR3 reads CASSLDGQLSYEQYF. CDR3 DNA: TGTGCCAGCAGCTTAGATGGACAGCTCTCCTACGAGCAGTACTTC. The entire variable domain, with the rest obtained from reference TRBV7-9 and TRBJ2-7, is as follows: DTGVSQNPRHKITKRGQNVTFRCDPISEHNRLYWYRQTLGQGPEFLTYFQNEAQLEKSRLLSDRFSAERPKGSFSTLEIQRTEQGDSAMYLCASSLDGQLSYEQYFGPGTRLTVT.

Here the CDR3 reads CAWSVGTSLQGRREKLFF. The CDR3 bases are TGTGCCTGGAGTGTAGGAACATCCCTACAGGGGCGGCGAGAAAAACTGTTTTTT. The chain is built from TRBV30 and TRBJ1-4, with 7 bases fitting TRBD1. The CDR3 has 18 residues. Germline V gene data show CDR1 as GTSNPN and CDR2 as SVGIG (reference sequence). Trimming at V came to 0 bases and at J to 8 bases, leaving 18 bases not matched to a gene.

There are a few counts of this clone. The chain recombines TRBV25-1 with TRBJ1-2; D is ambiguous. Germline V CDR1 and CDR2: MGHDK, SYGVNS. V lost 5 bases and J 0 bases, leaving 19 bases between the germline ends. The CDR3 sequence is 17 residues long. The CDR3 spells CASSPGGKISANYGYTF. As DNA, the CDR3 is TGTGCCAGCAGTCCCGGAGGGAAAATTTCCGCTAACTATGGCTACACCTTC.

The CDR3, as DNA: TGCGCCAGCAGCTTGGGGCAACAGGGGGCAACTGGAAACACCATATATTTT. Translating it yields CASSLGQQGATGNTIYF. The rearrangement links TRBV5-1 to TRBJ1-3, with 9 bases aligning to TRBD1. This CDR3 comprises 17 residues. Germline V gene sequence: CDR1 SGHRS, CDR2 YFSETQ. V shed 0 bases, J shed 2 bases, and the junction held 6 bases outside the gene matches.

The J gene is TRBJ2-1, the V gene TRBV21-1; the DNA was not compared with TRBD1, the D call given in the table. TRBV21-1 is tagged as a pseudogene. The CDR3 covers 14 residues. CDR3 nucleotides: TGTGCCAGCAACAGGGGGCAATCCTACAATGAGCAGTTCTTC. Its translation is CASNRGQSYNEQFF.

The gene calls are TRBV12-3 or TRBV12-4 and TRBJ2-4; D is possibly TRBD2 (6 bases). V was pared by 5 bases and J by 6 bases, with 11 bases between. The length of the CDR3 is 13 residues. The CDR3 protein is CASSPTGGNIQYF. The CDR3 nucleotides are TGTGCCAGCAGTCCGACCGGGGGAAACATTCAGTACTTC.